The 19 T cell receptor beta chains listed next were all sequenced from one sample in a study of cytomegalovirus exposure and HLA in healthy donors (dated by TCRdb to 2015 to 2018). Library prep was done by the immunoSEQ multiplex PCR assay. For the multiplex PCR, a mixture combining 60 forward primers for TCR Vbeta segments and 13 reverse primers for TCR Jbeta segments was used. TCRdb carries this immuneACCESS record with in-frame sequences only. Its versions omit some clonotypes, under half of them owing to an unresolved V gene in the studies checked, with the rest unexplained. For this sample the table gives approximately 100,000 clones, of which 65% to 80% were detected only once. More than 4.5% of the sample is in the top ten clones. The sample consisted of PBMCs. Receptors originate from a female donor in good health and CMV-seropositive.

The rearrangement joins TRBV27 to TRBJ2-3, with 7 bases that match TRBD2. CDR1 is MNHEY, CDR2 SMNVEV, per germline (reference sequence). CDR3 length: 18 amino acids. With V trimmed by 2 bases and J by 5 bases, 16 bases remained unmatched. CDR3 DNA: TGTGCCAGCAGTTTAACCCTCCCTCGCGGGAGCCCGCAAGATACGCAGTATTTT. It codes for CASSLTLPRGSPQDTQYF.

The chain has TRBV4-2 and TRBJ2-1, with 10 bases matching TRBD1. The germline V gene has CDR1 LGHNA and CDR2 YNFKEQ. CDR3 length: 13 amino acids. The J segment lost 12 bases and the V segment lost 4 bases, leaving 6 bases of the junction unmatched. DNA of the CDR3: TGTGCCAGCAGCCTAGACAGGGGGCAGAGGCAGTTCTTC. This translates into CASSLDRGQRQFF.

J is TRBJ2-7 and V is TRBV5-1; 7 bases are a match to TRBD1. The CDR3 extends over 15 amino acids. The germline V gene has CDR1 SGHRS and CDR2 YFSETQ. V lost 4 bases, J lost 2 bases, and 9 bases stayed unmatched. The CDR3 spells CASSRQVRGTYEQYF. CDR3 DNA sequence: TGCGCCAGCAGCCGACAAGTCAGGGGGACCTACGAGCAGTACTTC.

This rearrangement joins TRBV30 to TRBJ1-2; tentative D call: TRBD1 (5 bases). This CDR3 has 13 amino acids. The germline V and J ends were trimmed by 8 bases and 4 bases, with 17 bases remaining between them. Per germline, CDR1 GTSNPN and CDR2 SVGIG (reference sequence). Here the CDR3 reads CASAFDSSYGYTF. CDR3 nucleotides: TGTGCCAGCGCATTTGACAGTTCCTATGGCTACACCTTC.

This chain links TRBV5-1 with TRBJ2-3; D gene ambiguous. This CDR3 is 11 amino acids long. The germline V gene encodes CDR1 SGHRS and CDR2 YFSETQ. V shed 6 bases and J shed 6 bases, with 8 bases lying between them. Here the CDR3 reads CASTSGDTQYF. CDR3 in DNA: TGCGCCAGCACTAGTGGGGATACGCAGTATTTT.

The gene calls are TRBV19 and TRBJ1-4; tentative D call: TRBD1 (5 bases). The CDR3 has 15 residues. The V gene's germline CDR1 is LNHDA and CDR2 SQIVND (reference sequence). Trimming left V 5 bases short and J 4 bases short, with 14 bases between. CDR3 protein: CASSVKGPGNEKLFF. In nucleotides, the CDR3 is TGTGCCAGTAGTGTTAAGGGGCCGGGTAATGAAAAACTGTTTTTT.

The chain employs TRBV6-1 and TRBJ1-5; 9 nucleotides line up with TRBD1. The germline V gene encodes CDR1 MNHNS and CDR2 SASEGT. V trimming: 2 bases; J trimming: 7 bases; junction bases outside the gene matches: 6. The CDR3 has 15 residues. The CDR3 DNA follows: TGTGCCAGCAGTGAATGGACAGGGGTCGGGCAGCCCCAGCATTTT. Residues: CASSEWTGVGQPQHF.

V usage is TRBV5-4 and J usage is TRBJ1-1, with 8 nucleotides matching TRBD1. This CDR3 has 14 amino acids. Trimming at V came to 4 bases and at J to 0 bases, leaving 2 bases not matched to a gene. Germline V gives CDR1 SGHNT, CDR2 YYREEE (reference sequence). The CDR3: CASSAGQVNTEAFF. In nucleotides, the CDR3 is TGTGCCAGCAGCGCGGGACAGGTGAACACTGAAGCTTTCTTT.

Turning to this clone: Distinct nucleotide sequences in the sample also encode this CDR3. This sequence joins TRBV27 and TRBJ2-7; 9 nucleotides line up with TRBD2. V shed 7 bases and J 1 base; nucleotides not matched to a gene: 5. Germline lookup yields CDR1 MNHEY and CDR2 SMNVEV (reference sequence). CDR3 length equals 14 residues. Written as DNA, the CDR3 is TGTGCCAGCACCCCAACTAGCGGGTCCTACGAGCAGTACTTC. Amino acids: CASTPTSGSYEQYF.

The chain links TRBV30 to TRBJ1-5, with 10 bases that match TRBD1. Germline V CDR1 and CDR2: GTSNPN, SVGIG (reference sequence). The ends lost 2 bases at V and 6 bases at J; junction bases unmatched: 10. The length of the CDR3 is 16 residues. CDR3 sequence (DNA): TGTGCCTGGAGTAGTGTCGGACAGGGGGGCATTCAGCCCCAGCATTTT. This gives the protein CAWSSVGQGGIQPQHF.

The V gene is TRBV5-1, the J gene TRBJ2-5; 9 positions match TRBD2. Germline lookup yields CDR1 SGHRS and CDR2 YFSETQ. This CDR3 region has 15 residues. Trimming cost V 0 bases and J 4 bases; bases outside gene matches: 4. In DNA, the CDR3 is TGCGCCAGCAGCTTGGTAGCGGGGGCGTTAGAGACCCAGTACTTC. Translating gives CASSLVAGALETQYF.

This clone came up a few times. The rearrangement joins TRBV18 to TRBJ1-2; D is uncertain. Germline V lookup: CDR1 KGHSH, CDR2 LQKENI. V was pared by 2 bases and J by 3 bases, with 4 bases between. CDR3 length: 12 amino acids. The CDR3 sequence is CASSPTDYGYTF. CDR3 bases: TGTGCCAGCTCACCAACGGACTATGGCTACACCTTC.

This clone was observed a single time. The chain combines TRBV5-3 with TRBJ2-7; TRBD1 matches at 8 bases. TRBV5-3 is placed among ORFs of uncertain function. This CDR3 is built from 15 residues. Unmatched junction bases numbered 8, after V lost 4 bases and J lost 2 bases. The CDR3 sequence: CARSTMTGAPYEQYF. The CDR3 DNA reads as TGTGCCAGAAGCACCATGACAGGGGCCCCCTACGAGCAGTACTTC.

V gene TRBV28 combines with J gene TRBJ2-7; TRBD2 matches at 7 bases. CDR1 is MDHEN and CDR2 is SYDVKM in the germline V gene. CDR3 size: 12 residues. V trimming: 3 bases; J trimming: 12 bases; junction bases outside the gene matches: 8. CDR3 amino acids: CASSFRGDYMYF. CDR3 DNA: TGTGCCAGCAGTTTCCGAGGGGACTACATGTACTTC.

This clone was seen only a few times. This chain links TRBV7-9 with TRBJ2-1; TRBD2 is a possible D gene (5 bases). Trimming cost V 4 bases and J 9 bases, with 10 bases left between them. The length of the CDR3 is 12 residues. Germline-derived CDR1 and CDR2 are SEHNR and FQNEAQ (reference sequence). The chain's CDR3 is CASSSDAGEQFF. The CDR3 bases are TGTGCCAGCAGCTCGGACGCGGGTGAGCAGTTCTTC.

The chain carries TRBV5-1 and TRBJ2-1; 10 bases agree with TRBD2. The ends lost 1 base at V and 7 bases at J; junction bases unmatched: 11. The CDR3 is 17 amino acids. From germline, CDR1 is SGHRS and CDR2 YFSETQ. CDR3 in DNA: TGCGCCAGCAGCTTGATTGGGGCTAGCGGGGGTTTGAATGAGCAGTTCTTC. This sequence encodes CASSLIGASGGLNEQFF. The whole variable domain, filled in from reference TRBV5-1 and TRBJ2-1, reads KAGVTQTPRYLIKTRGQQVTLSCSPISGHRSVSWYQQTPGQGLQFLFEYFSETQRNKGNFPGRFSGRQFSNSRSEMNVSTLELGDSALYLCASSLIGASGGLNEQFFGPGTRLTVL.

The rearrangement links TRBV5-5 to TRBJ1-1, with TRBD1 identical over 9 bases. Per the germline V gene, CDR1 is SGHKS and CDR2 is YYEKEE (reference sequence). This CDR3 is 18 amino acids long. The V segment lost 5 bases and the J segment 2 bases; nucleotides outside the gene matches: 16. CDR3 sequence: CASSFYAGTGSQNTEAFF. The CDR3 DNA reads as TGTGCCAGCAGTTTTTATGCCGGGACAGGGTCTCAAAACACTGAAGCTTTCTTT.

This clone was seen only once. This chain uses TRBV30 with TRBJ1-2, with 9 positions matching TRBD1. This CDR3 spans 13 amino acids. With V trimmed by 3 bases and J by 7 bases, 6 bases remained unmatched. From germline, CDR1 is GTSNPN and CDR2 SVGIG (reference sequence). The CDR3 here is CAWRFTGGFGYTF. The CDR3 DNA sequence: TGTGCCTGGAGGTTTACAGGGGGCTTTGGCTACACCTTC.

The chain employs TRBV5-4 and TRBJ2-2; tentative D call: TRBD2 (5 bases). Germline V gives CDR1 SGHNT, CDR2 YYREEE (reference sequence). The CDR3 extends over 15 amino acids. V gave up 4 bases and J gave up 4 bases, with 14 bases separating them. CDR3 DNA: TGTGCCAGCAGCCGTCCTGGGAGTGCCACCGGGGAGCTGTTTTTT. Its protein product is CASSRPGSATGELFF.